This TCR beta chain was sequenced during a study of cytomegalovirus exposure and HLA in healthy donors (dated 2017 in TCRdb). With regard to the full study: In an earlier analysis of roughly 500 of the donors, 276 Gb of sequence data and about 110 million unique TCR beta sequences from roughly 180 million T cells were reported. Roughly 300 gigabases of sequencing data and approximately 85 million unique TCR sequences were included in an early release covering 550 to 800 HLA-typed donors. Among the roughly 410 genotyped donors, around 81% belonged to the genetic ancestry cluster associated with self-reported Caucasian donors. The study was designed to test whether signatures of past pathogen exposure could be identified by cataloging public T cell receptors. The T cell repertoires of 670 or so subjects were profiled by immunosequencing and related to cytomegalovirus serostatus. Along with the roughly 610-subject first cohort, a separate validation cohort of over a hundred different subjects was used. To predict cytomegalovirus infection status, the study combined high-throughput TCR immunosequencing, statistical association of individual TCRs with disease status, and machine learning. To study patterns of TCR occurrence, a later analysis re-analyzed previously published TCR beta repertoires from 666 donors and added high-resolution HLA genotyping. In the later analysis, no new phenotypic data were used to find candidate immune exposures; instead, reliance was placed on TCR beta sequences and their occurrence across donors. An earlier analysis of approximately 630 of the donors applied high-throughput TCR beta sequencing to assess whether each TCR beta V gene segment acted as functional or pseudogenic. Donor age, sex, ethnicity and CMV serostatus were compiled alongside the repertoire data. A later genetic analysis used genome-wide SNP genotypes for about 60% of the roughly 670 donors, treating that subset as a discovery cohort. All discovery cohort repertoires had been generated using a single sequencing platform. Class I and class II HLA loci were covered by the typing at four-digit resolution. Typing coverage varied by locus: roughly 620-640 donors for A, B, C, DRB1 and DQB1; approximately 560 for DQA1; over 600 for DPA1; fewer than 480 for DPB1. Because of strong linkage in the cohort, five DR-DQ haplotypes were treated as single units for association and clustering. Among 300 to 500 genotyped donors of the cohort, an average of roughly 230,000 unique TCR beta nucleotide sequences was sequenced per donor, of which 15% to 20% were non-productive.

This clone appeared once. Its recognized antigen is unknown. Per-base qualities were not stored, and no clone one base away is much larger. Reading the germline V gene (reference sequence) gives CDR1 MNHEY and CDR2 SMNVEV. Measured from the cysteine to the phenylalanine, the CDR3 is 13 residues long. Only the CDR3 DNA stays, 39 bases, in frame from base 1. V gives up 11 bases and J gives up 0 bases, and the segment between their germline ends measures 14 bases. In total, roughly 710 healthy bone marrow donors made up the cohort. At the time of sampling, all cohort members were nominally healthy, though unrecorded immune exposures were likely present. The donor was CMV seropositive and belonged to the group of over 250 seropositive cohort members. A peripheral blood sample was collected from each donor, and TCR beta sequencing was performed on peripheral blood mononuclear cells. The Qiagen DNeasy Blood Extraction Kit was used to extract genomic DNA from the blood cell samples.

The library was obtained by the immunoSEQ multiplex PCR assay. For the multiplex PCR, a mixture combining 60 forward primers for TCR Vbeta segments and 13 reverse primers for TCR Jbeta segments was used. The CDR3 region of rearranged TCR beta genes was amplified from genomic DNA by a multiplex PCR assay. Amplified TCR beta libraries were sequenced as 87-base-pair reads on the Illumina HiSeq System. Per the authors' processing: Across the 600 to 700 repertoires, a later analysis counted 75 million to 90 million unique TCR beta chains, roughly 11 million of which were shared by at least two donors. A nearest-neighbor algorithm error-corrected the raw reads and collapsed the reads into unique sequences, merging closely related sequences to remove PCR and sequencing errors. To assign V, D and J gene segments, CDR3 sequences were aligned to IMGT reference sequences. For a sequence to be retained, a match of at least six nucleotides to both a V gene segment and a J gene segment was required. Rearrangements were called productive when the CDR3 lacked stop codons and stayed in frame with V and J; all others were non-productive. Following IMGT convention, CDR3 was defined as the stretch from the second conserved V-encoded cysteine up to the conserved J-encoded phenylalanine. The earlier analysis of 500 to 650 of the donors excluded any sequence lacking an unambiguous match to a single V gene segment. In an earlier analysis of 587 of the donors, a V segment was called functional when productive rearrangements were above 56.7%, and segregating when the standard deviation between donors exceeded 5%. A statistical classification framework was developed to diagnose cytomegalovirus status using the catalog of TCR beta chain sequences. In a later analysis, V and J genes were assigned by comparing TCR nucleotide sequences against IMGT/GENE-DB human TR gene sequences. Using the TCRdist pipeline, a later analysis assigned CDR3 sequences along with most-parsimonious VDJ recombination scenarios. In a later analysis, each TCR beta chain was defined by its CDR3 amino acid sequence together with its V-gene family, and reads lacking a unique V-gene family were excluded. As a way to deal with suspected cross-contamination and a sequencing artifact, a later analysis dropped 450 to 600 nucleotide sequences that were highly shared and had low generation probability. In a later analysis, a clonal expansion index was calculated for each public chain from normalized within-repertoire ranks of inferred template counts. In a later analysis, generation probabilities were computed using a VDJ recombination model fitted to out-of-frame rearrangements, and the results were checked against IGoR. A later analysis scored TCR-TCR, TCR-HLA and TCR-CMV co-occurrence with hypergeometric tests, applying a repertoire-size bias correction to TCR pairs. In a later analysis, false discovery rates were estimated by permuting HLA or CMV assignments 20 times. In a later analysis, co-occurring TCRs were grouped using DBSCAN, and TCRdist sequence similarity was added for clustering within HLA-allele-positive subsets. Repertoires with fewer than 30,000 or more than 120,000 public chains were left out of co-occurrence clustering, as were five repertoires with anomalous nucleotide sharing. Sourced from immuneACCESS, this table was stored by TCRdb with only in-frame sequences that have V and J called. A share of the clones is absent; for the studies checked, an unresolved V gene accounts for under half, and the remainder has no known explanation. Clone size and the V and J calls come from that table; the DNA yielded D and trimming. Across this sample there are 130,000 to 150,000 clones, with roughly 80% seen only once. The top ten clonotypes cover 6.5% to 8% of the sample.

Study-wide findings and limitations: In an earlier analysis of a few hundred of the donors, most TCR beta V segments were observed in productive rearrangements about 90% or about 30% of the time, broadly matching IMGT annotations. A later genetic analysis associated a missense DCLRE1C variant with V-gene and J-gene trimming of TCR beta chains, and an independent cohort replicated the association. The 87-base-pair reads could not distinguish some IMGT-functional V segments, including TRBV6-2 and TRBV6-3, so those segments were excluded. According to a later analysis, most CMV-associated TCR beta chains appeared to be HLA-restricted, and the HLA associations seemed to be driven largely by CMV exposure. The authors suggested that the approach could potentially be extended to other disease states and immunological phenotypes. Most TCR sequences were observed very rarely across donors, whereas some public TCRs were present in many individuals. Only TCR beta chains were sequenced in this cohort, and the absence of alpha or paired-chain data limited detectable features. Because counts were too low, roughly 17 rarely observed V segments, including chromosome 9 orphons, were left out of the earlier analysis of 500 to 750 of the donors. A cluster of highly shared sequence variants was judged likely to represent a technical artifact of the sequencing pipeline. Compared with the 666-donor mean, donors in an Asian-associated ancestry cluster had fewer N-insertions in productive TCRs, according to a later genetic analysis. In vitro tests confirmed that a few of the cytomegalovirus-associated TCR beta chains recognize cytomegalovirus antigens. A further reported finding was that TCR beta sequences accurately predicted the HLA-A and HLA-B alleles for most subjects in the first cohort. According to a later analysis, parvovirus B19, influenza, CMV and Epstein-Barr virus appeared linked to several top co-occurrence clusters. In a later analysis, the rate of TCR association differed among HLA loci, with DRB1 alleles having the most associated TCRs and HLA-C alleles having the fewest. Cytomegalovirus status was reported to be diagnosed by the classifier with high specificity and sensitivity in both the original and validation cohorts. When HLA alleles, especially DR and DQ, strongly co-occurred, TCR associations were difficult to assign to individual alleles. In a later analysis, HLA-associated TCR beta chains showed more clonal expansion and lower generation probabilities than non-associated chains that were equally common. Linkage disequilibrium might explain the correlated functional status among segregating V segments, but an unknown experimental factor could not be ruled out. In a later analysis, 15,000 to 20,000 TCR beta sequences were associated with specific HLA alleles at a false discovery rate of 0.05. Roughly uniform sequencing depth across donors was assumed in presence/absence analyses, although this assumption may not hold. Because HLA typing was missing for some donors at each locus, association tests included only the typed subset. The study listed approximately 160 TCR beta chains as associated with cytomegalovirus. For the cohort, immune exposure information was limited to CMV serostatus.

Sequenced input: PBMCs. The chain is made from TRBV27 and TRBJ2-7; the D gene is perhaps TRBD1, from 5 matching bases. This clonotype originated in a woman in her thirties or forties in good health and CMV-seropositive. The CDR3 has the sequence CASAAGNSYEQYF. The nucleotides read TGTGCCTCGGCGGCAGGGAACTCCTACGAGCAGTACTTC.